This TCR beta chain was identified in a study of blood T cell repertoires in COVID-19. Study as a whole: The United States, Italy and Spain provided the acute and convalescent COVID-19 samples. Nucleic acid was either cDNA or gDNA, and it came from T cells, B-cell-depleted T cells, or PBMCs.

Authors' data handling: Reference gene primers were amplified, and this amplification served to estimate nucleated cell counts. The assay was immunoSEQ multiplex PCR, and TCRdb's table has in-frame clones only and misses some. V, J and clone size derive from that table, while D and trimming were established from the DNA sequence. The sample lists about 76,000 clones; 70% to 90% were seen once. The length of the CDR3 is 15 residues. The germline V gene has CDR1 LGHNA and CDR2 YSLEER. The ends lost 1 base at V and 7 bases at J; junction bases unmatched: 6. This TCR was sampled from a human donor in a cohort sampled during active COVID-19. The specimen was peripheral blood. The rearrangement links TRBV4-3 to TRBJ1-5; 8 nucleotides match TRBD1. CDR3: CASSQGTGFRQPQHF. CDR3 in DNA: TGCGCCAGCAGCCAAGGGACAGGGTTTAGGCAGCCCCAGCATTTT.